One sample yielded the 30 T cell receptor beta chains listed below, sequenced in a study of T cells in Graves' hyperthyroidism and ophthalmopathy. The source material, RNA transcripts, was used to amplify TCR beta CDR3 regions. HTBI primers were used for first-round RT-PCR of the TCR CDR3. TCRdb fed the multiplex PCR reads into MiXCR, producing one record per CDR3 protein. The sample has around 720,000 distinct CDR3 sequences, approximately 40% seen once. Sequencing input: blood. The receptors stem from a woman aged 40-49 years with Graves' hyperthyroidism.

This clonotype was seen only a few times. The chain recombines TRBV27 with TRBJ1-2; D remains unclear. This CDR3 contains 14 residues. V lost 2 bases and J lost 5, with 12 bases in between. The germline gives CDR1 MNHEY, CDR2 SMNVEV (reference sequence). Written as DNA, the CDR3 is TGTGCCAGCAGTTTAACTGGCTCAAGATATGGCTACACCTTC. This codes for CASSLTGSRYGYTF.

Remarks on this clonotype: A much larger clone sits a single nucleotide away, making a read error possible. This sequence joins TRBV12-3 or TRBV12-4 and TRBJ1-5, with no clear D. V was trimmed by 11 bases and J by 9 bases, leaving 17 bases between them. The CDR3 covers 12 residues. For the CDR3, the DNA is TGTGCCGGCGGTACTGGGGTCGGGCCCCAGCATTTT. As protein: CAGGTGVGPQHF.

V usage is TRBV18 and J usage is TRBJ2-7; D perhaps matches TRBD2 (5 bases). V gave up 2 bases and J gave up 4 bases, with 9 bases separating them. From germline, CDR1 is KGHSH and CDR2 LQKENI. The CDR3 sequence is 13 residues long. The CDR3: CASSPIRDYEQYF. The CDR3 nucleotides are TGTGCCAGCTCACCAATCCGGGATTACGAGCAGTACTTC. Complete variable domain (other parts from reference TRBV18 and TRBJ2-7): NAGVMQNPRHLVRRRGQEARLRCSPMKGHSHVYWYRQLPEEGLKFMVYLQKENIIDESGMPKERFSAEFPKEGPSILRIQQVVRGDSAAYFCASSPIRDYEQYFGPGTRLTVT.

CDR3 DNA sequence: TGTGCCAGCAGTCCCAGGGGGCTCTCTGGGGCCAACGTCCTGACTTTC. It codes for CASSPRGLSGANVLTF. The chain is built from TRBV7-9 and TRBJ2-6; 8 bases fit TRBD1. CDR3 length: 16 residues. V lost 6 bases to trimming and J lost 0 bases; unmatched junction nucleotides: 4. In germline, CDR1 is SEHNR, CDR2 FQNEAQ (reference sequence).

Many counts were recorded for this clonotype. The V and J genes are TRBV7-9 and TRBJ1-3; a possible D gene is TRBD1 (6 bases). Looked up from germline, CDR1 is SEHNR and CDR2 is FQNEAQ (reference sequence). There are 14 residues in the CDR3. V was shortened by 5 bases and J by 2 bases, with 10 bases between the two germline ends. The CDR3 here is CASSPRTAGNTIYF. CDR3 nucleotides: TGTGCCAGCAGCCCTCGGACAGCTGGAAACACCATATATTTT.

On this clonotype itself: The junction shows a germline mismatch at one end, possibly a read error. This chain links TRBV4-1 with TRBJ1-2; D unclear. CDR1 and CDR2 (germline): MGHRA, YSYEKL. This CDR3 contains 16 residues. This chain's CDR3 is CASSQDGTEPFYGYTF. The CDR3 DNA reads TGTGCCAGCAGCCAAGATGGTACCGAGCCCTTCTATGGCTACACCTTC.

This clonotype was counted ten times or more. The CDR3 spells CASSVGKGNYGYTF. The CDR3 DNA is TGTGCCAGCAGCGTAGGTAAAGGAAACTATGGCTACACCTTC. The chain is built from TRBV9 and TRBJ1-2; D not resolved. The CDR3 totals 14 residues. CDR1 is SGDLS and CDR2 is YYNGEE in the germline V gene. V shed 0 bases and J shed 2 bases, with 8 bases lying between them.

This clonotype was detected many times. The rearrangement uses TRBV12-5 and TRBJ1-2; D gene uncertain. CDR3 length: 12 amino acids. The germline V gene encodes CDR1 LGHNT and CDR2 FRNRAP. V lost 1 base to trimming and J lost 2 bases, with 2 bases between them. CDR3 residues: CASGLGNYGYTF. CDR3 DNA sequence: TGTGCTAGTGGTTTGGGGAACTATGGCTACACCTTC.

The sample holds a few counts of this clonotype. The germline gene is not matched at one end of the junction; a read error may be the cause. The chain links TRBV7-3 to TRBJ1-1, with D unresolved. The germline V gene has CDR1 SGHTA and CDR2 FQGTGA. This CDR3 has 15 amino acids. The CDR3 here is CASSQLGLLNTEAFF. In nucleotides, the CDR3 is TGCGCCAGCAGCCAACTAGGACTGTTGAACACTGAAGCTTTCTTT.

The V call is TRBV19, the J call TRBJ1-2, with D perhaps matching TRBD1 (6 bases). The CDR3 is 14 amino acids. The V gene's germline CDR1 is LNHDA and CDR2 SQIVND (reference sequence). Trimming removed 5 bases at V and 4 bases at J, with 14 bases between. CDR3 sequence: CASSATGSGYGYTF. DNA of the CDR3: TGTGCCAGTAGTGCCACAGGGTCGGGCTATGGCTACACCTTC. Variable domain in full (rest from reference TRBV19 and TRBJ1-2): DGGITQSPKYLFRKEGQNVTLSCEQNLNHDAMYWYRQDPGQGLRLIYYSQIVNDFQKGDIAEGYSVSREKKESFPLTVTSAQKNPTAFYLCASSATGSGYGYTFGSGTRLTVV.

In this sample, this clonotype turned up once. CDR3 sequence (DNA): TGCGCCAGCATCCCAGTCCTCGCAAGAGTCGAGACCCAGTACTTC. Translated, it gives CASIPVLARVETQYF. V is TRBV5-1 and J is TRBJ2-5; D remains unclear. V lost 6 bases and J lost 5, with 20 bases in between. The CDR3 has 15 residues. Germline assignment: CDR1 SGHRS and CDR2 YFSETQ. Full variable domain (rest looked up from reference TRBV5-1 and TRBJ2-5): KAGVTQTPRYLIKTRGQQVTLSCSPISGHRSVSWYQQTPGQGLQFLFEYFSETQRNKGNFPGRFSGRQFSNSRSEMNVSTLELGDSALYLCASIPVLARVETQYFGPGTRLLVL.

This clonotype has only a few counts. This chain links TRBV6-6 with TRBJ1-1, with D unresolved. CDR1 MNHNY and CDR2 SVGAGI come from the germline V gene (reference sequence). The CDR3 contains 14 residues. Trimming stripped 5 bases from V and 1 base from J, with 11 bases between. The CDR3 DNA reads TGTGCCAGCAGTGAACTAATAAGGAACACTGAAGCTTTCTTT. It translates to CASSELIRNTEAFF.

This clonotype has only a few counts. V and J are TRBV4-3 and TRBJ1-6, with D hard to call. The CDR3 runs to 17 residues. V was trimmed by 1 base and J by 1 base, leaving 11 bases between them. Germline CDR1 reads LGHNA; CDR2 reads YSLEER. CDR3 DNA sequence: TGCGCCAGCAGCCAAGCAAGGTTTCAGTCCTATAATTCACCCCTCCACTTT. As protein: CASSQARFQSYNSPLHF.

This clonotype has only a few counts. V gene TRBV4-1 combines with J gene TRBJ1-1; D gene unclear. The CDR3 extends over 15 amino acids. The V and J ends lost 1 base and 9 bases respectively, with 18 bases between them. Germline V gives CDR1 MGHRA, CDR2 YSYEKL. Here the CDR3 DNA reads TGCGCCAGCAGCCAAGCCACCCTGATAAGGGTGAAAGCTTTCTTT. Translated, it gives CASSQATLIRVKAFF.

The gene calls are TRBV7-3 and TRBJ2-2; 11 bases are a match to TRBD2. The CDR3 covers 16 residues. The J segment lost 5 bases and the V segment lost 6 bases, leaving 8 bases of the junction unmatched. CDR1 and CDR2 from the germline V gene are SGHTA and FQGTGA. Written as DNA, the CDR3 is TGTGCCAGCAGACCCGGGACTAGCGGAACGACCGGGGAGCTGTTTTTT. Encoded protein: CASRPGTSGTTGELFF.

The table lists this clonotype with many counts. The rearrangement joins TRBV12-3 or TRBV12-4 to TRBJ2-5; the D call may be TRBD1 or TRBD2 (5 bases each). Trimming left V 6 bases short and J 10 bases short, with 15 bases between. This CDR3 is 12 amino acids long. The DNA of the CDR3 is TGTGCCAGCAGCCCCCCTGAGGGGATCCAGTACTTC. This encodes CASSPPEGIQYF.

This clonotype was detected once. The chain joins TRBV5-1 to TRBJ2-5; 9 bases match TRBD1. CDR3 size: 15 residues. The germline gives CDR1 SGHRS, CDR2 YFSETQ. Trimming cost V 4 bases and J 2 bases; bases outside gene matches: 6. The DNA of the CDR3 is TGCGCCAGCAGCCGGAAGACAGGGGGTCAAGAGACCCAGTACTTC. Protein sequence: CASSRKTGGQETQYF.

The chain has TRBV9 and TRBJ1-1; TRBD1 might be the D (6 bases). The V gene lost 1 base and the J gene lost 10 bases, with 20 bases spanning the gap. CDR3 length: 15 amino acids. Germline values: CDR1 SGDLS, CDR2 YYNGEE. As DNA, the CDR3 is TGTGCCAGCAGCGTACGGACAGCGGGATTTGAAGGAGCTTTCTTT. As protein: CASSVRTAGFEGAFF.

This clonotype showed up many times. V usage is TRBV29-1 and J usage is TRBJ1-3, with a tentative D call TRBD1 (5 bases). The V and J ends lost 6 bases and 4 bases respectively, with 16 bases between them. This CDR3 has 14 residues. Per the germline V gene, CDR1 is SQVTM and CDR2 is ANQGSEA. DNA of the CDR3: TGCAGCGTGGGGGTAGATATACGAGGAAACACCATATATTTT. It is translated as CSVGVDIRGNTIYF.

This clonotype was observed at least ten times. In DNA form, the CDR3 reads TGCAGCGTTGATGCCAAAGTCGGTTCGGGCTACACCTTC. Encoded protein: CSVDAKVGSGYTF. J is TRBJ1-2 and V is TRBV29-1; no firm D call. V lost 3 bases, J lost 8 bases, and 16 bases lay in between. The V gene's germline CDR1 is SQVTM and CDR2 ANQGSEA. The CDR3 is made up of 13 amino acids.

The chain's CDR3 is CATSSLGRIAYGYTF. CDR3 coding DNA: TGTGCCACCAGCAGCTTAGGAAGGATCGCCTATGGCTACACCTTC. The chain employs TRBV15 and TRBJ1-2; D not certain. The V gene's germline CDR1 is LNHNV and CDR2 YYDKDF (reference sequence). CDR3 size: 15 residues. Trimming removed 3 bases from V and 4 bases from J, with 15 bases in between.

This clonotype has a count of ten or more. This chain connects TRBV19 to TRBJ1-2, with D uncertain. The CDR3 sequence is 10 residues long. The germline CDR1 and CDR2 sequences are LNHDA and SQIVND (reference sequence). Trimming removed 3 bases from V and 8 bases from J, with 4 bases in between. The CDR3 bases are TGTGCCAGTAGTATGGGCGGCTACACCTTC. The encoded protein is CASSMGGYTF.

Ten or more counts support this clonotype. V is TRBV20-1 and J is TRBJ1-5; no firm D call. The CDR3 contains 15 residues. Trimming removed 3 bases from V and 5 bases from J, with 17 bases in between. CDR1 is DFQATT and CDR2 is SNEGSKA in the germline V gene (reference sequence). As DNA, the CDR3 is TGCAGTGCTAGGGGTGGGTCGAACGGGCATCAGCCCCAGCATTTT. Residues: CSARGGSNGHQPQHF.

This clonotype was detected only a few times. This chain links TRBV20-1 with TRBJ2-5; D tentatively fits TRBD1 or TRBD2 (9 bases each). The ends were cut back, 3 bases at V and 3 bases at J, with 20 bases in the middle. The CDR3 spans 16 residues. Germline CDR1 is DFQATT and CDR2 is SNEGSKA (reference sequence). The CDR3 is CSASNRGLAGKETQYF. The CDR3 nucleotides read TGCAGTGCTAGCAACAGGGGGCTAGCGGGGAAAGAGACCCAGTACTTC.

The gene calls are TRBV7-2 and TRBJ1-5; 10 nucleotides agree with TRBD1. Per germline, CDR1 SGHTA and CDR2 FQGNSA. V shed 6 bases and J 3 bases; nucleotides not matched to a gene: 8. The CDR3 runs 16 residues. The DNA for the CDR3 is TGTGCCAGCAGTCCCGGGACAGGGGTAGACAATCAGCCCCAGCATTTT. This codes for CASSPGTGVDNQPQHF.

This clonotype was picked up a small number of times. The V call is TRBV20-1, the J call TRBJ1-1; D might be TRBD1 (5 bases). This CDR3 region has 15 residues. Germline V gene sequence: CDR1 DFQATT, CDR2 SNEGSKA (reference sequence). Trimming removed 6 bases from V and 0 bases from J, with 17 bases in between. The CDR3 bases are TGCAGTGCCCGGGGTACGACAGTCCTGAACACTGAAGCTTTCTTT. Translated: CSARGTTVLNTEAFF.

This clonotype was detected many times. This rearrangement joins TRBV10-3 to TRBJ1-1, with 9 bases matching TRBD1. Germline V gene sequence: CDR1 ENHRY, CDR2 SYGVKD. This CDR3 is built from 16 residues. After removal of 3 bases from V and 7 bases from J, the junction contained 12 bases not matched to a gene. CDR3 amino acids: CAISDWGTGTELEAFF. The CDR3 DNA reads as TGTGCCATCAGTGATTGGGGGACAGGGACAGAGCTTGAAGCTTTCTTT.

The V call is TRBV15, the J call TRBJ1-2; D is unresolved. Germline assignment: CDR1 LNHNV and CDR2 YYDKDF (reference sequence). CDR3 size: 13 residues. Between the trimmed V and J ends, which lost 1 base and 6 bases, there was a span of 9 bases. CDR3 sequence: CATSRVDGNGYTF. The CDR3 DNA is TGTGCCACCAGCAGAGTGGATGGGAATGGCTACACCTTC. Full variable domain (remainder filled in from reference TRBV15 and TRBJ1-2): DAMVIQNPRYQVTQFGKPVTLSCSQTLNHNVMYWYQQKSSQAPKLLFHYYDKDFNNEADTPDNFQSRRPNTSFCFLDIRSPGLGDTAMYLCATSRVDGNGYTFGSGTRLTVV.

Ten or more counts support this clonotype. The gene calls are TRBV9 and TRBJ2-5; either TRBD1 or TRBD2 may supply D (5 bases each). V shed 6 bases and J shed 7 bases, with 16 bases lying between them. The germline V gene has CDR1 SGDLS and CDR2 YYNGEE. This CDR3 contains 13 residues. CDR3 protein: CASTRGTDGTQYF. The CDR3 DNA is TGTGCCAGCACCCGAGGGACGGACGGGACCCAGTACTTC.

This clonotype was seen ten or more times. V usage is TRBV12-3 or TRBV12-4 and J usage is TRBJ1-2; unclear D gene. Trimming removed 4 bases from V and 8 bases from J, with 11 bases in between. The CDR3 is 12 amino acids. The chain's CDR3 is CASSYRAGGYTF. For the CDR3, the DNA is TGTGCCAGCAGTTACCGAGCGGGCGGCTACACCTTC.